The 29 T cell receptor beta chains presented below share a single source sample, sequenced in a study of blood T cell repertoires in COVID-19 (dated by TCRdb to 2019 to 2021). The receptor library was made with the immunoSEQ multiplex PCR assay. In its TCRdb copy, this immuneACCESS table keeps in-frame sequences only and misses some clones. Where compared with another copy, unresolved V genes explain less than half of these, and the others have no known cause. Here the sample has around 100,000 clones; about 89% occur a single time. About 5.1% of the sample belongs to the ten largest clones. Sample: peripheral blood. The source of these receptors is a human donor in a cohort sampled during active COVID-19.

This clone was observed once. The chain uses TRBV5-4 and TRBJ2-7; 7 bases agree with TRBD1. The CDR3 consists of 15 residues. Germline CDR1 reads SGHNT; CDR2 reads YYREEE (reference sequence). V trimming: 2 bases; J trimming: 0 bases; junction bases outside the gene matches: 5. CDR3 DNA: TGTGCCAGCAGCTTCGGTGGGACAGCCTCCTACGAGCAGTACTTC. It yields the protein CASSFGGTASYEQYF.

This chain uses TRBV9 with TRBJ2-2, with 9 bases that match TRBD1. The V segment lost 4 bases and the J segment 5 bases; nucleotides outside the gene matches: 3. CDR3 length: 14 residues. CDR1 is SGDLS, CDR2 YYNGEE, per germline. The CDR3 loop is CASSYDRGTGELFF. The CDR3 coding sequence is TGTGCCAGCAGCTACGACAGGGGGACCGGGGAGCTGTTTTTT.

J is TRBJ2-2 and V is TRBV6-1; D gene unclear. The germline V gene encodes CDR1 MNHNS and CDR2 SASEGT. Trimming left V 0 bases short and J 5 bases short, with 7 bases between. The CDR3 spans 14 residues. CDR3 in amino acids: CASSEAAETGELFF. As DNA, the CDR3 is TGTGCCAGCAGTGAAGCGGCGGAAACCGGGGAGCTGTTTTTT.

This clone has just a few counts. The gene calls are TRBV6-5 and TRBJ2-7; 11 bases agree with TRBD2. V trimming: 6 bases; J trimming: 4 bases; junction bases outside the gene matches: 5. This CDR3 contains 14 residues. The germline V gene encodes CDR1 MNHEY and CDR2 SVGAGI. CDR3 loop: CASRTLAGVYEQYF. CDR3 nucleotides: TGTGCCAGCAGGACACTAGCGGGGGTGTACGAGCAGTACTTC.

V and J are TRBV10-3 and TRBJ2-1, with D possibly matching TRBD1 (6 bases). The V and J ends lost 11 bases and 0 bases respectively, with 11 bases between them. CDR3 size: 13 residues. The germline V gene has CDR1 ENHRY and CDR2 SYGVKD. The CDR3 nucleotides read TGTGCCGTCGGACAGAGCTCCTACAATGAGCAGTTCTTC. It translates to CAVGQSSYNEQFF.

The chain joins TRBV4-2 to TRBJ1-1, with 10 bases lining up with TRBD1. CDR1 is LGHNA and CDR2 is YNFKEQ in the germline V gene. The J segment lost 4 bases and the V segment lost 7 bases, leaving 6 bases of the junction unmatched. The CDR3 has 14 residues. In DNA form, the CDR3 reads TGTGCCAGCACCCTGGACAGGGGGGGCACTGAAGCTTTCTTT. Its protein is CASTLDRGGTEAFF.

The CDR3 sequence: CASSLLPVEAYEQYF. The CDR3 DNA is TGTGCCAGCAGCTTACTACCCGTAGAGGCTTACGAGCAGTACTTC. The chain employs TRBV7-2 and TRBJ2-7; D call uncertain. V was cut by 2 bases and J by 4 bases, with 15 bases left in between. CDR3 length equals 15 residues. Per germline, CDR1 SGHTA and CDR2 FQGNSA.

The chain carries TRBV4-2 and TRBJ2-7; TRBD1 is a possible D gene (5 bases). The ends were cut back, 0 bases at V and 4 bases at J, with 19 bases in the middle. This CDR3 comprises 17 residues. CDR1 and CDR2 from the germline V gene are LGHNA and YNFKEQ. In DNA, the CDR3 is TGTGCCAGCAGCCAAGATCAGGGCAGGCCCCTCGGGTACGAGCAGTACTTC. As protein: CASSQDQGRPLGYEQYF.

The genes are TRBV10-3 and TRBJ2-2; 9 bases fit TRBD1. This CDR3 is 17 amino acids long. Germline loops: CDR1 ENHRY, CDR2 SYGVKD. V was pared by 0 bases and J by 4 bases, with 6 bases of the junction left unmatched. The CDR3 DNA reads as TGTGCCATCAGTGAGTCGGGGACAGGGAGCGCCACCGGGGAGCTGTTTTTT. Translating gives CAISESGTGSATGELFF.

The chain employs TRBV5-1 and TRBJ2-2; TRBD2 agrees at 7 bases. Per the germline V gene, CDR1 is SGHRS and CDR2 is YFSETQ. The V gene end was trimmed by 6 bases and the J gene end by 4 bases; junction bases not matched to a gene: 12. CDR3 length: 16 residues. Here the CDR3 reads CASNGGGAPGTGELFF. In DNA, the CDR3 is TGCGCCAGCAACGGGGGAGGGGCCCCGGGCACCGGGGAGCTGTTTTTT. Full variable domain (rest looked up from reference TRBV5-1 and TRBJ2-2): KAGVTQTPRYLIKTRGQQVTLSCSPISGHRSVSWYQQTPGQGLQFLFEYFSETQRNKGNFPGRFSGRQFSNSRSEMNVSTLELGDSALYLCASNGGGAPGTGELFFGEGSRLTVL.

This clone has just one count. The chain recombines TRBV18 with TRBJ2-3; TRBD1 might be the D (6 bases). Looked up from germline, CDR1 is KGHSH and CDR2 is LQKENI. The CDR3 is made up of 19 amino acids. V was cut by 4 bases and J by 2 bases, with 25 bases left in between. The CDR3 coding sequence is TGTGCCAGCTCACTTTATTTAGACAGGACCCAAAGCTCCACAGATACGCAGTATTTT. Protein: CASSLYLDRTQSSTDTQYF.

The rearrangement uses TRBV24-1 and TRBJ2-5; D might be TRBD1 (6 bases). The CDR3 length is 16 residues. The ends were cut back, 1 base at V and 5 bases at J, with 16 bases in the middle. Germline V gene lookup returns CDR1 KGHDR and CDR2 SFDVKD. CDR3 bases: TGTGCCACCAGTGATTTCTCCAGGGGAGAGGGCGAGACCCAGTACTTC. This sequence encodes CATSDFSRGEGETQYF.

The chain is built from TRBV3-1 (or the pseudogene TRBV3-2) and TRBJ2-1; TRBD2 aligns across 14 bases. The CDR3 is made up of 17 amino acids. Germline-derived CDR1 and CDR2 are LGHDT and YNNKEL (reference sequence). The junction had 11 bases not matched to a gene; V was cut back by 4 bases and J by 9 bases. The CDR3 protein is CASSPRLAGGPRGEQFF. CDR3 nucleotides: TGTGCCAGCAGCCCCCGACTAGCGGGAGGGCCGAGGGGTGAGCAGTTCTTC.

This clone has just one count. The chain has TRBV12-3 or TRBV12-4 and TRBJ2-4; maybe TRBD1 (5 bases). V dropped 3 bases and J dropped 7 bases, with 10 bases sitting between them. The CDR3 totals 13 residues. This chain's CDR3 is CASSFIQGNIQYF. CDR3 coding DNA: TGTGCCAGCAGTTTCATCCAGGGCAACATTCAGTACTTC.

The rearrangement links TRBV5-1 to TRBJ2-5; tentative D call: TRBD2 (6 bases). CDR1 and CDR2 from the germline V gene are SGHRS and YFSETQ. This CDR3 is 14 amino acids long. V was pared by 0 bases and J by 2 bases, with 8 bases between. The CDR3 here is CASSLAGGQETQYF. For the CDR3, the DNA is TGCGCCAGCAGCTTGGCCGGAGGGCAAGAGACCCAGTACTTC.

This sequence joins TRBV7-2 and TRBJ2-5; 8 positions match TRBD2. Germline V gives CDR1 SGHTA, CDR2 FQGNSA. The CDR3 extends over 15 amino acids. V trimming: 1 base; J trimming: 5 bases; junction bases outside the gene matches: 6. CDR3: CASSLVTGGPETQYF. CDR3 nucleotide sequence: TGTGCCAGCAGCTTAGTAACGGGGGGGCCCGAGACCCAGTACTTC.

This rearrangement joins TRBV7-9 to TRBJ2-1; perhaps TRBD2 as D (6 bases). V was clipped by 11 bases and J by 5 bases, with 10 bases between them. The CDR3 has 11 residues. Germline CDR1 is SEHNR and CDR2 is FQNEAQ (reference sequence). The CDR3 DNA reads TGTGCCGGTGGACTAAACAATGAGCAGTTCTTC. This codes for CAGGLNNEQFF.

The J gene is TRBJ1-1, the V gene TRBV10-3; weak D call: TRBD1 (6 bases). Trimming removed 6 bases from V and 0 bases from J, with 8 bases in between. The germline V gene has CDR1 ENHRY and CDR2 SYGVKD. This CDR3 region has 13 residues. CDR3 sequence: CAIRGHLNTEAFF. The CDR3 nucleotides are TGTGCCATCAGGGGACACCTGAACACTGAAGCTTTCTTT.

This chain connects TRBV30 to TRBJ1-6; 11 bases fit TRBD1. V lost 0 bases to trimming and J lost 9 bases; unmatched junction nucleotides: 4. The CDR3 has 15 amino acids. CDR1 is GTSNPN, CDR2 SVGIG, per germline (reference sequence). For the CDR3, the DNA is TGTGCCTGGAGTGTACGGGACAGGGGGAGTTCACCCCTCCACTTT. This codes for CAWSVRDRGSSPLHF.

The chain links TRBV3-1 (or the pseudogene TRBV3-2) to TRBJ2-2, with D possibly being TRBD1 (6 bases). Deletions cut 5 bases from V and 11 bases from J, with 12 bases between. CDR3 length: 12 amino acids. Germline CDR1 and CDR2: LGHDT and YNNKEL (reference sequence). The CDR3 sequence: CASSLGTLELFF. The CDR3 DNA is TGTGCCAGCAGCTTAGGGACACTCGAGCTGTTTTTT.

V and J are TRBV18 and TRBJ2-1, with 11 bases aligning to TRBD2. With 4 bases clipped from V and 0 bases from J, the junction kept 11 bases outside the gene matches. In germline, CDR1 is KGHSH, CDR2 LQKENI. The CDR3 loop spans 19 amino acids. Written as DNA, the CDR3 is TGTGCCAGCTCACTGCGGACTAGCGGGTGGCCGAGCTCCTACAATGAGCAGTTCTTC. It yields the protein CASSLRTSGWPSSYNEQFF.

This clone appeared a single time. Here the CDR3 DNA reads TGTGCCAGCAGCCAAGGGGGGGACGAGCAGTTCTTC. Translated: CASSQGGDEQFF. The chain links TRBV3-1 (or the pseudogene TRBV3-2) to TRBJ2-1; possible D gene TRBD2, 6 bases. V shed 1 base and J shed 10 bases, with 8 bases lying between them. The germline CDR1 and CDR2 sequences are LGHDT and YNNKEL (reference sequence). The CDR3 contains 12 residues.

The rearrangement uses TRBV19 and TRBJ1-1, with D tentatively TRBD1 (6 bases). Germline lookup yields CDR1 LNHDA and CDR2 SQIVND (reference sequence). There are 15 residues in the CDR3. V was pared by 8 bases and J by 4 bases, with 20 bases between. CDR3 protein: CASSTDGGPFTEAFF. CDR3 nucleotide sequence: TGTGCCAGTTCTACCGACGGGGGGCCCTTCACTGAAGCTTTCTTT.

This rearrangement joins TRBV6-5 to TRBJ1-5, with 9 bases aligning to TRBD1. This CDR3 is 14 amino acids long. The germline V gene has CDR1 MNHEY and CDR2 SVGAGI. J lost 3 bases, V lost 10 bases, and 7 bases had no gene match. The CDR3, as DNA: TGTGCCACACTTCGGGACAGGGACAATCAGCCCCAGCATTTT. Its translation is CATLRDRDNQPQHF.

This rearrangement joins TRBV18 to TRBJ2-3; a weak D match, TRBD2 (5 bases). The CDR3 extends over 14 amino acids. Germline CDR1 and CDR2: KGHSH and LQKENI. V dropped 5 bases and J dropped 6 bases, with 15 bases sitting between them. The CDR3 DNA reads TGTGCCAGCTCAACCCCCCTAGCCCCCGATACGCAGTATTTT. Amino acid sequence: CASSTPLAPDTQYF. Combining the CDR3 with reference TRBV18 and TRBJ2-3 gives the whole variable domain NAGVMQNPRHLVRRRGQEARLRCSPMKGHSHVYWYRQLPEEGLKFMVYLQKENIIDESGMPKERFSAEFPKEGPSILRIQQVVRGDSAAYFCASSTPLAPDTQYFGPGTRLTVL.

The V and J genes are TRBV5-6 and TRBJ2-1, with 12 bases fitting TRBD2. Looked up from germline, CDR1 is SGHDT and CDR2 is YYEEEE. J was trimmed by 13 bases and V by 7 bases; bases with no gene match: 9. CDR3 length equals 13 residues. As DNA, the CDR3 is TGTGCCAGCGTACTAGCGGGAGGCAACCTCCAGTTCTTC. Amino acids: CASVLAGGNLQFF.

V is TRBV27 and J is TRBJ1-2; D ambiguous. The ends were cut back, 5 bases at V and 12 bases at J, with 16 bases in the middle. The CDR3 has 12 amino acids. Germline-derived CDR1 and CDR2 are MNHEY and SMNVEV (reference sequence). CDR3 residues: CASSPTAGEHTF. Here the CDR3 DNA reads TGTGCCAGCAGTCCAACCGCCGGGGAACACACCTTC.

The gene calls are TRBV19 and TRBJ1-6; D not certain. Trimming removed 2 bases from V and 13 bases from J, with 12 bases in between. CDR1 LNHDA and CDR2 SQIVND come from the germline V gene (reference sequence). The CDR3 spans 13 residues. CDR3 nucleotides: TGTGCCAGTAGTATACCCTCGAGGGCTCCCCTCCACTTT. Protein: CASSIPSRAPLHF.

The gene calls are TRBV4-2 and TRBJ2-1, with 7 bases matching TRBD1. V lost 1 base to trimming and J lost 0 bases; unmatched junction nucleotides: 9. This CDR3 comprises 18 residues. Germline CDR1 and CDR2: LGHNA and YNFKEQ. CDR3 in DNA: TGTGCCAGCAGCCAAGGGAGACAGGGACCGACCTCCTACAATGAGCAGTTCTTC. This translates into CASSQGRQGPTSYNEQFF.